This T cell receptor (beta chain) was profiled in a study of cytomegalovirus exposure and HLA in healthy donors (dated by TCRdb to about 2017). Background for the entire study: An earlier analysis of some 600 of the donors reported 276 Gb of sequence data and 117 million unique TCR beta sequences obtained from roughly 170 million T cells. On average, roughly 250,000 unique TCR beta nucleotide sequences were sequenced per donor among more than 350 genotyped donors of the cohort, with about 17% of those sequences being non-productive. Roughly 300 gigabases of sequencing data and 70 million to 85 million unique TCR sequences were included in an early release covering about 620 HLA-typed donors. Typing coverage varied by locus: roughly 629-630 donors for A, B, C, DRB1 and DQB1; about 520 for DQA1; around 610 for DPA1; around 490 for DPB1. In the later analysis, no new phenotypic data were used to find candidate immune exposures; instead, reliance was placed on TCR beta sequences and their occurrence across donors. Of the approximately 400 genotyped donors, approximately 83% fell in the genetic ancestry cluster associated with self-reported Caucasian donors. Donor age, sex, ethnicity and CMV serostatus were compiled together with the repertoire data. To decide whether each TCR beta V gene segment behaved as functional or pseudogenic, an earlier analysis of several hundred of the donors relied on high-throughput TCR beta sequencing. To study patterns of TCR occurrence, a later analysis re-analyzed previously published TCR beta repertoires from 500 to 850 donors and added high-resolution HLA genotyping. Several DR-DQ haplotypes were handled as single units for association and clustering because linkage in the cohort was strong. All discovery cohort repertoires had been generated using a single sequencing platform. To predict cytomegalovirus infection status, the study brought together high-throughput TCR immunosequencing, statistical association of individual TCRs with disease status, and machine learning. A separate validation cohort of about 110 different subjects was used in addition to the 666-subject first cohort. The study was designed to test whether signatures of past pathogen exposure could be identified by cataloging public T cell receptors. Both class I and class II loci were covered by HLA typing, at four-digit resolution. The study profiled the T cell repertoires of fewer than 850 subjects by immunosequencing and related them to cytomegalovirus serostatus. Genome-wide SNP genotypes for about three fifths of the roughly 670 donors were used in a later genetic analysis, which treated that subset as a discovery cohort. General findings and caveats noted by the study authors: The classifier was reported to diagnose cytomegalovirus status with high specificity and sensitivity in both the original and validation cohorts. In a later analysis, HLA-associated TCR beta chains were found to be more clonally expanded and to have lower generation probabilities than equally common non-associated chains. A cluster of highly shared sequence variants was judged likely to be a technical artifact of the sequencing pipeline. Correlated functional status among segregating V segments might be attributable to linkage disequilibrium, but an unknown experimental factor could not be ruled out. A later genetic analysis associated a missense DCLRE1C variant with V-gene and J-gene trimming of TCR beta chains, and an independent cohort replicated the association. A few of the identified cytomegalovirus-associated TCR beta chains were confirmed in vitro to be specific for cytomegalovirus antigens. Because HLA typing was missing for some donors at each locus, association tests included only the typed subset. According to a later analysis, TCR association rates differed among HLA loci, with DRB1 alleles showing the most associated TCRs and HLA-C alleles showing the fewest. A later genetic analysis reported fewer N-insertions in productive TCRs among donors in an Asian-associated ancestry cluster than the roughly 620-donor mean. A later analysis reported that several top co-occurrence clusters appeared linked to parvovirus B19, influenza, CMV and Epstein-Barr virus. Immune exposure information for the cohort was limited to CMV serostatus. The presence/absence analyses assumed that sequencing depth was roughly uniform across donors, and that assumption may not be true. An earlier analysis of some 560 of the donors showed that most TCR beta V segments appeared in productive rearrangements either about 87% or about 30% of the time, which broadly matched IMGT annotations. A later analysis found that most CMV-associated TCR beta chains appeared HLA-restricted, with HLA associations seemingly driven largely by CMV exposure. The study listed 164 TCR beta chains as associated with cytomegalovirus. A further reported finding was that TCR beta sequences accurately predicted the HLA-A and HLA-B alleles for most subjects in the first cohort. According to the authors, the approach could potentially be generalized to other disease states and immunological phenotypes. Strong co-occurrence of HLA alleles, especially DR and DQ, made assigning TCR associations to individual alleles difficult. The earlier analysis of 587 of the donors excluded some 15 rarely observed V segments, including chromosome 9 orphons, because counts were too low. Specific HLA alleles were associated with 15,000 to 20,000 TCR beta sequences at a false discovery rate of 0.05 in a later analysis. This cohort had only TCR beta chains sequenced, and the lack of alpha or paired-chain data limited which features could be detected. Most TCR sequences were observed very rarely across donors, whereas some public TCRs were present in many individuals. The 87-base-pair reads could not distinguish some IMGT-functional V segments, including TRBV6-2 and TRBV6-3, so those segments were excluded.

Library preparation was by the immunoSEQ multiplex PCR assay. For the multiplex PCR, a mixture combining 60 forward primers for TCR Vbeta segments and 13 reverse primers for TCR Jbeta segments was used. A multiplex PCR assay on genomic DNA amplified the CDR3 region of rearranged TCR beta genes. The amplified TCR beta libraries were sequenced on the Illumina HiSeq System as 87-base-pair reads. The study's own analysis went as follows. A later analysis counted approximately 74 million unique TCR beta chains across the 640 or so repertoires, and some 11 million of these chains were shared by at least two donors. A nearest-neighbor algorithm error-corrected the raw reads and collapsed the reads into unique sequences, merging closely related sequences to remove PCR and sequencing errors. Alignment of CDR3 sequences to IMGT reference sequences was used to assign V, D and J gene segments. For a sequence to be retained, a match of at least six nucleotides was required to both a V gene segment and a J gene segment. Rearrangements were classified as productive when the CDR3 lacked stop codons and remained in frame with V and J, and all other rearrangements were classified as non-productive. Following IMGT convention, CDR3 was defined as the stretch from the second conserved V-encoded cysteine to the conserved J-encoded phenylalanine. The earlier analysis of about 610 of the donors excluded sequences that lacked an unambiguous match to a single V gene segment. An earlier analysis of approximately 590 of the donors called V segments functional above 56.7% productive rearrangements and segregating when the between-donor standard deviation exceeded 5%. A statistical classification framework was built for diagnosing cytomegalovirus status from the catalog of TCR beta chain sequences. In a later analysis, V and J genes were assigned by comparing TCR nucleotide sequences against IMGT/GENE-DB human TR gene sequences. The TCRdist pipeline was used in a later analysis to assign CDR3 sequences and most-parsimonious VDJ recombination scenarios. In a later analysis, each TCR beta chain was defined by its CDR3 amino acid sequence together with its V-gene family, and reads without a unique V-gene family were excluded. In a later analysis, some 600 highly shared, low-generation-probability nucleotide sequences were removed to address suspected cross-contamination and a sequencing artifact. For each public chain, a later analysis derived a clonal expansion index from normalized ranks of inferred template counts within each repertoire. A later analysis computed generation probabilities with a VDJ recombination model fitted to out-of-frame rearrangements, and checked the results against IGoR. A later analysis scored TCR-TCR, TCR-HLA and TCR-CMV co-occurrence with hypergeometric tests, applying a repertoire-size bias correction to TCR pairs. To estimate false discovery rates, a later analysis permuted the HLA or CMV assignments 20 times. A later analysis grouped co-occurring TCRs with DBSCAN, adding TCRdist sequence similarity when clustering within HLA-allele-positive subsets. Repertoires with fewer than 30,000 or more than 120,000 public chains were left out of co-occurrence clustering, as were about five repertoires with anomalous nucleotide sharing. Drawn from immuneACCESS, this table holds only the in-frame rearrangements with V and J called that TCRdb kept. Clones are partly lost; checked studies trace under half to an unresolved V gene and leave the rest unexplained. V, J and clone size were drawn from that table, and D and trimming were deduced from the DNA. This sample lists about 130,000 clones; roughly four fifths were detected once. The top ten constitute around 3.2% of the sample.

The junction shows trimming of 5 bases on V and 3 bases on J, plus 10 bases between the germline ends. CDR1 is given as SGHVS and CDR2 as FQNEAQ, both from the germline V gene. The CDR3 numbers 13 residues from cysteine through phenylalanine. This entry keeps only the CDR3 DNA: 39 bases, framed from base 1. The cohort comprised some 700 healthy bone marrow donors. At the time of sampling, every cohort member was nominally healthy, though immune exposures that went unrecorded were likely present. The donor tested CMV seronegative, placing the donor among the 350 or so seronegative members of the cohort. A peripheral blood sample was provided by each donor, and peripheral blood mononuclear cells were used for TCR beta sequencing. Genomic DNA extraction from the blood cell samples was performed with the Qiagen DNeasy Blood Extraction Kit. A remark on this clone: Its cognate antigen has yet to be identified. No clone much larger than this one lies a single base away; base qualities are absent.

The chain employs TRBV7-8 and TRBJ1-2; TRBD1 is perhaps the D gene, given 5 matching bases. The TCR comes from a young man in good health and CMV-seronegative. The specimen was PBMCs. The nucleotide sequence is TGTGCCAGCAGCCCCGGGGGGGACTATGGCTACACCTTC. Its protein product is CASSPGGDYGYTF.